This T cell receptor (beta chain) was documented in a study of CD8 T cells in ankylosing spondylitis. CDR3 size: 14 residues. Germline-derived CDR1 and CDR2 are LGHNT and FRNRAP. J was trimmed by 4 bases and V by 6 bases; bases with no gene match: 5. Making use of molecular barcodes, quantitative 5'-RACE generated TCR beta libraries. TCRdb ran MiXCR on the 5' RACE reads and lists one entry per CDR3 protein. In the table there are under 300,000 distinct CDR3 sequences, around a tenth of which are singletons. The table lists this clonotype with a few counts. This chain uses TRBV12-5 with TRBJ2-7; 11 nucleotides align to TRBD2. The sequenced material came from blood, either unsorted or a sorted T cell fraction (not recorded which). This clonotype was sampled from a male donor with ankylosing spondylitis or in good health (not recorded which). The CDR3 DNA is TGTGCTAGTGGGATCGGACTAGCGGGTTACGAGCAGTACTTC. This codes for CASGIGLAGYEQYF.